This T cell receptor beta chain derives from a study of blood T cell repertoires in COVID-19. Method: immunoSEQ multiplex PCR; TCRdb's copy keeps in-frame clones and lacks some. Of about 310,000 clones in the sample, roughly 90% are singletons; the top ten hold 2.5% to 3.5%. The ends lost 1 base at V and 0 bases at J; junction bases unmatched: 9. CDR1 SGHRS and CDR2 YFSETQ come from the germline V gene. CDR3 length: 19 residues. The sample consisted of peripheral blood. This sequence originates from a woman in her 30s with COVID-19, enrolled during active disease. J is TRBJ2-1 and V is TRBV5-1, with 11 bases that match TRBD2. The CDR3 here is CASSLTSGSTAGSYNEQFF. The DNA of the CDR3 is TGCGCCAGCAGCTTGACTAGCGGGAGCACCGCAGGCTCCTACAATGAGCAGTTCTTC. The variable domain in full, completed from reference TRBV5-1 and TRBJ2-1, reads KAGVTQTPRYLIKTRGQQVTLSCSPISGHRSVSWYQQTPGQGLQFLFEYFSETQRNKGNFPGRFSGRQFSNSRSEMNVSTLELGDSALYLCASSLTSGSTAGSYNEQFFGPGTRLTVL.